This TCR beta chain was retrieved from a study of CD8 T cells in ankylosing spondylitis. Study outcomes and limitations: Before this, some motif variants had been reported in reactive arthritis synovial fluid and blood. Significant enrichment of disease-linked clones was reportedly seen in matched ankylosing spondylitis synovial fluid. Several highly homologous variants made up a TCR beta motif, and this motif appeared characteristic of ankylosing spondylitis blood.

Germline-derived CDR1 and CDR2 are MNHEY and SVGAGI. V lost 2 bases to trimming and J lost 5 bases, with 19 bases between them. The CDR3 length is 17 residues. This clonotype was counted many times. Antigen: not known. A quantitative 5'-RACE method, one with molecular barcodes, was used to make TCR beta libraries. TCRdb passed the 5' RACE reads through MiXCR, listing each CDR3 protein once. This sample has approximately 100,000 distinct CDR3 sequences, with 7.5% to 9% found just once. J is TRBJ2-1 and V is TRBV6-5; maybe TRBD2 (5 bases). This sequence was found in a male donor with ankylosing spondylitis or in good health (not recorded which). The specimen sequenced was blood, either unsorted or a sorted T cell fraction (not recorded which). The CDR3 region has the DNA TGTGCCAGCAGTTACCGGATGAGGGCCGTCTCGGACAATGAGCAGTTCTTC. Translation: CASSYRMRAVSDNEQFF.